The 10 T cell receptor beta chains in this list originate from one sample, sequenced in a study of cytomegalovirus exposure and HLA in healthy donors. 60 Vbeta and 13 Jbeta primers were used in PCR. The assay was immunoSEQ multiplex PCR, and TCRdb's table has in-frame clones only and misses some. This sample has about 140,000 clones; about 80% occur once, and the top ten carry 2.5% to 3%. Source material: PBMCs. These receptors came from a female donor in good health and CMV-seronegative.

The chain combines TRBV7-2 with TRBJ1-1; D is unclear. V shed 1 base and J shed 7 bases, with 16 bases lying between them. The germline CDR1 and CDR2 sequences are SGHTA and FQGNSA. The CDR3 loop spans 15 amino acids. As DNA, the CDR3 is TGTGCCAGCAGCTTAGGGACCCGCGGACTTTTTGAAGCTTTCTTT. It specifies CASSLGTRGLFEAFF.

V and J are TRBV6-4 and TRBJ2-1, with 8 nucleotides matching TRBD2. V lost 2 bases, J lost 3 bases, and 6 bases stayed unmatched. Per the germline V gene, CDR1 is MRHNA and CDR2 is SNTAGT. This CDR3 region has 16 residues. The CDR3 protein is CASSDEAGGDYNEQFF. CDR3 in DNA: TGTGCCAGCAGTGACGAGGCGGGGGGAGACTACAATGAGCAGTTCTTC.

The DNA of the CDR3 is TGTGCCAGCAGTCCAACCCTCTGGGGCGGGAGTGCCAACGAGCAGTACTTC. It codes for CASSPTLWGGSANEQYF. The V and J genes are TRBV28 and TRBJ2-7; TRBD2 matches at 7 bases. J gave up 5 bases and V 5 bases, and 18 bases lay outside the gene matches. From germline, CDR1 is MDHEN and CDR2 SYDVKM. The CDR3 runs to 17 residues. The whole variable domain, filled in from reference TRBV28 and TRBJ2-7, reads DVKVTQSSRYLVKRTGEKVFLECVQDMDHENMFWYRQDPGLGLRLIYFSYDVKMKEKGDIPEGYSVSREKKERFSLILESASTNQTSMYLCASSPTLWGGSANEQYFGPGTRLTVT.

This rearrangement joins TRBV11-1 to TRBJ2-7; 10 positions match TRBD1. V lost 6 bases, J lost 1 base, and 6 bases stayed unmatched. Germline V lookup: CDR1 SGHAT, CDR2 FQDESV (reference sequence). This CDR3 is built from 15 residues. CDR3 sequence: CASRFDRGPSYEQYF. DNA of the CDR3: TGTGCCAGCAGGTTCGACAGGGGGCCATCCTACGAGCAGTACTTC. The full variable domain, in which reference TRBV11-1 and TRBJ2-7 provide the parts outside the CDR3, is EAEVAQSPRYKITEKSQAVAFWCDPISGHATLYWYRQILGQGPELLVQFQDESVVDDSQLPKDRFSAERLKGVDSTLKIQPAELGDSAMYLCASRFDRGPSYEQYFGPGTRLTVT.

The V call is TRBV30, the J call TRBJ1-1; 7 positions match TRBD1. The V and J ends lost 3 bases and 1 base, in that order; junction bases with no gene match: 5. In germline, CDR1 is GTSNPN, CDR2 SVGIG (reference sequence). The CDR3 totals 14 residues. The CDR3 region has the DNA TGTGCCTGGAGCCTGGGACAGTCGAACACTGAAGCTTTCTTT. Residues: CAWSLGQSNTEAFF.

The chain is built from TRBV2 and TRBJ1-2, with 7 bases lining up with TRBD1. There are 15 residues in the CDR3. Germline CDR1 SNHLY, CDR2 FYNNEI. V shed 4 bases and J 7 bases; nucleotides not matched to a gene: 12. This CDR3 reads CASSGALGQLAGYTF. The CDR3 DNA sequence: TGTGCCAGCAGTGGAGCGTTGGGACAGCTGGCTGGCTACACCTTC.

J is TRBJ2-1 and V is TRBV28; 7 bases agree with TRBD2. With V trimmed by 6 bases and J by 2 bases, 10 bases remained unmatched. CDR3 length equals 16 residues. CDR1 MDHEN and CDR2 SYDVKM come from the germline V gene. CDR3 in DNA: TGTGCCAGCAGGGGGGACTATAGGAACGCCTACAATGAGCAGTTCTTC. This codes for CASRGDYRNAYNEQFF.

This clone has at least ten counts. The gene calls are TRBV7-8 and TRBJ2-7; a weak D match, TRBD1 (6 bases). The ends were cut back, 8 bases at V and 2 bases at J, with 7 bases in the middle. Germline V gene data show CDR1 as SGHVS and CDR2 as FQNEAQ. The CDR3 runs to 11 residues. CDR3 DNA: TGTGCCAGCGGGGACACCTACGAGCAGTACTTC. It encodes CASGDTYEQYF.

This clone was seen once. This chain links TRBV5-8 with TRBJ1-2, with TRBD1 matching over 10 bases. V shed 1 base and J 6 bases; nucleotides not matched to a gene: 21. The CDR3 runs to 20 residues. Per the germline V gene, CDR1 is SGHTS and CDR2 is YDEGEE. DNA of the CDR3: TGTGCCAGCAGCTTGTATATCCGGACAGGGGGGCCGACCTACGGTGATGGCTACACCTTC. Residues: CASSLYIRTGGPTYGDGYTF. Full variable domain (missing parts from reference TRBV5-8 and TRBJ1-2): EAGVTQSPTHLIKTRGQQATLRCSPISGHTSVYWYQQALGLGLQFLLWYDEGEERNRGNFPPRFSGRQFPNYSSELNVNALELEDSALYLCASSLYIRTGGPTYGDGYTFGSGTRLTVV.

This clone is a singleton in its sample. The chain recombines TRBV6-5 with TRBJ2-2; D remains unclear. V was clipped by 1 base and J by 5 bases, with 8 bases between them. Germline V gene data show CDR1 as MNHEY and CDR2 as SVGAGI. This CDR3 comprises 14 residues. The CDR3 reads CASSYFQRTGELFF. The DNA of the CDR3 is TGTGCCAGCAGTTACTTTCAGCGAACCGGGGAGCTGTTTTTT.